A selection of T cell receptor beta chains follows, all from one sample in a study of neurological immune-mediated disorders. TCRdb independently ran MiXCR on the 5' RACE reads; one entry per CDR3 protein. The table includes some 28,000 distinct CDR3 sequences, roughly a quarter detected once. The sequencing sample was made of CD4+ T cells from blood. These receptors were obtained from a man aged 45-60 years with HTLV-1-associated myelopathy (HAM/TSP). The CDR3 runs from the conserved cysteine through the conserved F or W. A D gene is named only where the DNA matches it firmly. Some rows have no size entry. The others give once, few or many, or a class for an expanded clone.

v_call: TRBV29-1; clone_size: NA; d_call: NA; j_call: TRBJ2-3; cdr3_aa: CSALGESARTQYF; cdr3_nt: TGCAGCGCCCTGGGGGAGTCCGCGCGTACGCAGTATTTT
v_call: TRBV12-3/TRBV12-4; clone_size: NA; d_call: NA; j_call: TRBJ1-5; cdr3_aa: CASSLSDSHSNQPQHF; cdr3_nt: TGTGCCAGCAGCCTTTCGGACAGCCATAGCAATCAGCCCCAGCATTTT
v_call: TRBV5-5; clone_size: many; d_call: NA; j_call: TRBJ2-7; cdr3_aa: CASSLGGAVYEQYF; cdr3_nt: TGTGCCAGCAGCTTGGGCGGGGCAGTCTACGAGCAGTACTTC
v_call: TRBV7-6; clone_size: NA; d_call: NA; j_call: TRBJ2-1; cdr3_aa: CASSFILGEQFF; cdr3_nt: TGTGCCAGCAGCTTCATCCTCGGTGAGCAGTTCTTC
v_call: TRBV25-1; clone_size: many; d_call: TRBD2; j_call: TRBJ2-1; cdr3_aa: CASSELGLAGGTDEQFF; cdr3_nt: TGTGCCAGCAGTGAATTGGGACTAGCGGGGGGGACCGATGAGCAGTTCTTC
v_call: TRBV7-9; clone_size: many; d_call: TRBD1; j_call: TRBJ1-6; cdr3_aa: CASGPWEDRGNSPLHF; cdr3_nt: TGTGCCAGCGGGCCCTGGGAGGACAGGGGGAATTCACCCCTCCACTTT
v_call: TRBV6-5; clone_size: many; d_call: TRBD1; j_call: TRBJ1-4; cdr3_aa: CASSYSGTVATNEKLFF; cdr3_nt: TGTGCCAGCAGTTACTCGGGGACAGTAGCAACTAATGAAAAACTGTTTTTT
v_call: TRBV6-1; clone_size: NA; d_call: TRBD1; j_call: TRBJ2-5; cdr3_aa: CASDRGWETQYF; cdr3_nt: TGTGCCAGCGACAGGGGCTGGGAGACCCAGTACTTC
v_call: TRBV12-3/TRBV12-4; clone_size: many; d_call: NA; j_call: TRBJ2-6; cdr3_aa: CASRWTASGANVLTF; cdr3_nt: TGTGCCAGCAGATGGACGGCCTCTGGGGCCAACGTCCTGACTTTC
v_call: TRBV6-5; clone_size: NA; d_call: TRBD1; j_call: TRBJ2-7; cdr3_aa: CASSASEQGTNEQYF; cdr3_nt: TGTGCCAGCAGTGCTTCTGAACAGGGGACGAACGAGCAGTACTTC
v_call: TRBV3-1; clone_size: few; d_call: TRBD1; j_call: TRBJ2-5; cdr3_aa: CASRDAGGRETQYF; cdr3_nt: TGTGCCAGCAGGGATGCAGGGGGCCGGGAGACCCAGTACTTC
v_call: TRBV7-6; clone_size: many; d_call: TRBD1; j_call: TRBJ2-7; cdr3_aa: CASSSGQVGEQYF; cdr3_nt: TGTGCCAGCAGCTCTGGACAGGTCGGCGAGCAGTACTTC
v_call: TRBV6-1; clone_size: many; d_call: NA; j_call: TRBJ2-3; cdr3_aa: CASNPTVGDTQYF; cdr3_nt: TGTGCCAGCAACCCTACGGTCGGGGATACGCAGTATTTT
v_call: TRBV3-1; clone_size: many; d_call: NA; j_call: TRBJ1-1; cdr3_aa: CASSQDRIAVGTEAFF; cdr3_nt: TGTGCCAGCAGCCAAGATAGGATCGCAGTCGGCACTGAAGCTTTCTTT
v_call: TRBV6-5; clone_size: many; d_call: NA; j_call: TRBJ2-5; cdr3_aa: CASSYSIREETQYF; cdr3_nt: TGTGCCAGCAGTTACTCGATAAGAGAAGAGACCCAGTACTTC
v_call: TRBV29-1; clone_size: NA; d_call: NA; j_call: TRBJ2-3; cdr3_aa: CSARGGGYLNTQYF; cdr3_nt: TGCAGTGCTAGAGGGGGGGGTTATCTGAATACGCAGTATTTT
v_call: TRBV3-1; clone_size: NA; d_call: TRBD2; j_call: TRBJ2-3; cdr3_aa: CASSQDWGGVVGNTQYF; cdr3_nt: TGTGCCAGCAGCCAAGATTGGGGGGGGGTAGTAGGCAATACGCAGTATTTT
v_call: TRBV25-1; clone_size: many; d_call: NA; j_call: TRBJ2-3; cdr3_aa: CASRGSWGPDTQYF; cdr3_nt: TGTGCCAGCAGGGGGTCATGGGGTCCAGATACGCAGTATTTT
v_call: TRBV5-1; clone_size: NA; d_call: TRBD1; j_call: TRBJ1-2; cdr3_aa: CASSLLGTGSVHGYTF; cdr3_nt: TGCGCCAGCAGCTTGCTCGGGACAGGGTCCGTACATGGCTACACCTTC
v_call: TRBV7-2; clone_size: many; d_call: NA; j_call: TRBJ1-5; cdr3_aa: CASSPQTYSNQPQHF; cdr3_nt: TGTGCCAGCAGCCCCCAGACCTATAGCAATCAGCCCCAGCATTTT
v_call: TRBV5-1; clone_size: few; d_call: TRBD1; j_call: TRBJ2-5; cdr3_aa: CASSPGPGTDLGTQYF; cdr3_nt: TGCGCCAGCAGCCCGGGCCCCGGGACAGACTTAGGGACCCAGTACTTC
v_call: TRBV15; clone_size: many; d_call: NA; j_call: TRBJ2-7; cdr3_aa: CATSRRGAYEQYF; cdr3_nt: TGTGCCACCAGCAGAAGGGGAGCCTACGAGCAGTACTTC
v_call: TRBV3-1; clone_size: NA; d_call: TRBD2; j_call: TRBJ2-2; cdr3_aa: CASRGTRDTGELFF; cdr3_nt: TGTGCCAGCAGGGGGACTAGAGACACCGGGGAGCTGTTTTTT
v_call: TRBV20-1; clone_size: many; d_call: TRBD1; j_call: TRBJ1-5; cdr3_aa: CSAPRGTGEGQPQHF; cdr3_nt: TGCAGTGCTCCAAGGGGGACAGGGGAGGGTCAGCCCCAGCATTTT
v_call: TRBV20-1; clone_size: many; d_call: NA; j_call: TRBJ2-7; cdr3_aa: CSAPEGNREQYF; cdr3_nt: TGCAGTGCTCCCGAGGGTAATCGGGAGCAGTACTTC
v_call: TRBV7-3; clone_size: many; d_call: TRBD1; j_call: TRBJ2-1; cdr3_aa: CASSLHRGGYNEQFF; cdr3_nt: TGTGCCAGCAGCCTACACAGGGGCGGCTACAATGAGCAGTTCTTC
v_call: TRBV9; clone_size: many; d_call: TRBD2; j_call: TRBJ2-1; cdr3_aa: CASSVGLAGGRSYNEQFF; cdr3_nt: TGTGCCAGCAGCGTGGGACTAGCGGGAGGGCGCTCCTACAATGAGCAGTTCTTC
v_call: TRBV5-1; clone_size: many; d_call: NA; j_call: TRBJ1-1; cdr3_aa: CASSLDAGLNTEAFF; cdr3_nt: TGCGCCAGCAGCTTGGACGCGGGACTTAACACTGAAGCTTTCTTT
v_call: TRBV5-1; clone_size: many; d_call: TRBD1; j_call: TRBJ1-1; cdr3_aa: CASSAQGQEEGMNTEAFF; cdr3_nt: TGCGCCAGCAGCGCCCAGGGACAGGAGGAGGGTATGAACACTGAAGCTTTCTTT
v_call: TRBV6-6; clone_size: NA; d_call: NA; j_call: TRBJ2-7; cdr3_aa: CASSSSTGLSYEQYF; cdr3_nt: NA
v_call: TRBV19; clone_size: many; d_call: NA; j_call: TRBJ1-4; cdr3_aa: CASRSMTGVNEKLFF; cdr3_nt: TGTGCCAGTAGGTCAATGACGGGGGTTAATGAAAAACTGTTTTTT